This is a list of T cell receptor beta chains from one sample in a study of T cell responses to AZD1222 COVID-19 vaccine. The method was immunoSEQ multiplex PCR; TCRdb's version includes in-frame clones alone and lacks a portion of them. The sample comprises 50,000 to 65,000 clones, 89% of which are singletons, and about 14% rests with the top ten. Sample: peripheral blood, taken 28 days after the second AZD1222 dose. The source of these receptors is an adult who received the AZD1222 COVID-19 vaccine. Both conserved end residues are part of each CDR3. The order of the fields is clone size, D gene, J gene, CDR3 length, V gene, CDR3 protein, CDR3 DNA. A D gene is named only where the DNA matches it firmly. Clone size is given for some rows only: seen once, a few or many times, or a class if the clone is expanded.

.,TRBD1,TRBJ1-2,13,TRBV24-1,CATSEGTVYGYTF,TGTGCCACCAGTGAAGGGACAGTCTATGGCTACACCTTC
.,.,TRBJ1-5,13,TRBV11-3,CASSLEHNQPQHF,TGTGCCAGCAGCTTAGAACACAATCAGCCCCAGCATTTT
.,.,TRBJ2-2,13,TRBV19,CACRRSDTGELFF,TGTGCCTGCCGTAGGAGTGACACCGGGGAGCTGTTTTTT
.,.,TRBJ1-2,13,TRBV30,CAWSRMPNYGYTF,TGTGCCTGGAGTAGGATGCCTAACTATGGCTACACCTTC
.,TRBD2,TRBJ2-1,16,TRBV6-2/TRBV6-3,CASSPTSADSYNEQFF,TGTGCCAGCAGTCCCACTAGCGCCGACTCCTACAATGAGCAGTTCTTC
.,TRBD1,TRBJ2-7,14,TRBV15,CATSRDRGLYEQYF,TGTGCCACCAGCAGAGACAGGGGGCTCTACGAGCAGTACTTC
medium-sized,.,TRBJ1-1,16,TRBV4-2,CASSQAVGGMNTEAFF,TGTGCCAGCAGCCAAGCTGTCGGGGGAATGAACACTGAAGCTTTCTTT
.,TRBD2,TRBJ2-1,19,TRBV13,CASSRGLAGLQGINNEQFF,TGTGCCAGCAGCCGGGGACTAGCGGGATTACAAGGGATAAACAATGAGCAGTTCTTC
.,TRBD2,TRBJ2-3,16,TRBV7-8,CASSLPLAGDPDTQYF,TGTGCCAGCAGCTTACCCCTAGCGGGAGATCCAGATACGCAGTATTTT
once,TRBD1,TRBJ1-1,13,TRBV29-1,CSVLGQGNTEAFF,TGCAGCGTCCTGGGACAGGGGAACACTGAAGCTTTCTTT
.,TRBD1,TRBJ2-3,16,TRBV24-1,CATSDRTGDLGDTQYF,TGTGCCACCAGTGACCGGACAGGGGACTTAGGAGATACGCAGTATTTT
.,.,TRBJ2-6,18,TRBV5-1,CASSSTPGDFSGANVLTF,TGCGCCAGCAGCTCCACCCCGGGAGATTTCTCTGGGGCCAACGTCCTGACTTTC